A single sample gave rise to the 7 T cell receptor beta chains below, sequenced in a study of blood T cell repertoires in COVID-19 (dated by TCRdb to about 2020). The protocol used for the library was the immunoSEQ multiplex PCR assay. TCRdb mirrors the immuneACCESS table, restricted to in-frame sequences. Some clones are absent from its copies; in checked studies, under half trace to an unresolved V gene, and the reason for the others is unknown. The sample table holds 150,000 to 200,000 clones, of which about 85% were seen once. The top ten clones comprise less than 3.5% of the sample. Sequencing was performed on peripheral blood. All receptors come from a human donor with acute or convalescent COVID-19. The donor label of this sample is uncertain.

The chain carries TRBV10-2 and TRBJ2-1; 7 nucleotides match TRBD1. From germline, CDR1 is WSHSY and CDR2 SAAADI. This CDR3 has 16 amino acids. V lost 3 bases to trimming and J lost 7 bases; unmatched junction nucleotides: 12. The CDR3 loop reads CASSDERGLLENEQFF. The DNA for the CDR3 is TGCGCCAGCAGTGATGAGAGGGGGCTTCTTGAAAATGAGCAGTTCTTC.

The chain carries TRBV11-2 and TRBJ1-1; D is ambiguous. The CDR3 is 15 residues long. The V end lost 0 bases, the J end lost 0 bases, and 8 bases lay between the germline ends. Germline-derived CDR1 and CDR2 are SGHAT and FQNNGV. Here the CDR3 reads CASSLEPGMNTEAFF. The CDR3 nucleotides read TGTGCCAGCAGCTTAGAGCCGGGTATGAACACTGAAGCTTTCTTT.

V and J are TRBV7-3 and TRBJ1-1, with D perhaps TRBD1 (5 bases). Trimming left V 1 base short and J 3 bases short, with 12 bases between. The CDR3 consists of 15 residues. Germline V gene lookup returns CDR1 SGHTA and CDR2 FQGTGA. CDR3 residues: CASSLMQGLDTEAFF. CDR3 in DNA: TGTGCCAGCAGCTTAATGCAGGGTCTGGACACTGAAGCTTTCTTT.

This clone has just a few counts. J is TRBJ2-6 and V is TRBV19; D ambiguous. The CDR3 extends over 16 amino acids. Germline V lookup: CDR1 LNHDA, CDR2 SQIVND (reference sequence). V gave up 0 bases and J gave up 2 bases, with 8 bases separating them. The CDR3 region is CASSIDSGAGANVLTF. CDR3 nucleotides: TGTGCCAGTAGTATAGATAGTGGTGCTGGGGCCAACGTCCTGACTTTC.

CDR3 sequence (DNA): TGTGCCTGGAGTCCCCGGCTAGCGGGCTGGGGGGAGCAGTTCTTC. Its translation: CAWSPRLAGWGEQFF. This chain connects TRBV30 to TRBJ2-1; TRBD2 aligns across 8 bases. This CDR3 region has 15 residues. Germline V gene sequence: CDR1 GTSNPN, CDR2 SVGIG (reference sequence). Trimming at V came to 2 bases and at J to 10 bases, leaving 13 bases not matched to a gene.

This chain links TRBV4-1 with TRBJ2-1, with 8 bases aligning to TRBD2. The ends lost 0 bases at V and 5 bases at J; junction bases unmatched: 9. This CDR3 has 17 amino acids. CDR1 is MGHRA, CDR2 YSYEKL, per germline. Here the CDR3 reads CASSQDASGRADNEQFF. CDR3 DNA: TGCGCCAGCAGCCAAGATGCAAGCGGGAGAGCTGACAATGAGCAGTTCTTC.

The chain employs TRBV4-1 and TRBJ2-4; the match to TRBD1 covers 8 bases. Looked up from germline, CDR1 is MGHRA and CDR2 is YSYEKL. This CDR3 contains 17 residues. The V segment lost 3 bases and the J segment 0 bases; nucleotides outside the gene matches: 7. The CDR3, as DNA: TGCGCCAGCAGCCACCCTCGACAGGGGCTAGCCAAAAACATTCAGTACTTC. Translating gives CASSHPRQGLAKNIQYF.